This T cell receptor beta chain stems from a study of human T cells and chemical hapten exposure. One entry per CDR3 protein, called by TCRdb with MiXCR from the RACE reads. Altogether over 300,000 distinct CDR3 sequences are present, around 5.5% being singletons, with the ten largest covering 2% to 3%. Per the germline V gene, CDR1 is PRHDT and CDR2 is FYEKMQ (reference sequence). This CDR3 has 15 amino acids. Trimming removed 2 bases at V and 7 bases at J, with 18 bases between. The time point is: pre-sensitization, week 0. Treatment defined: therapeutic diphenylcyclopropenone sensitization with weekly scalp DPC. This clonotype has more than one count but fewer than ten.

The chain carries TRBV13 and TRBJ2-7, with D perhaps matching TRBD2 (5 bases). The sample here was whole blood, taken in connection with sensitization to the hapten diphenylcyclopropenone (DPC). This receptor was taken from a woman aged 45-65 years with alopecia areata. Some clones in this sample may be carry-over from other donors' samples. Written as DNA, the CDR3 is TGTGCCAGCAGCTTACGCCACATTGGTCCGGGGGAGCAGTACTTC. Translation: CASSLRHIGPGEQYF.